The 30 T cell receptor beta chains presented below share a single source sample, sequenced in a study of early T cells in non-severe SARS-CoV-2 infection. TCRdb reprocessed the 5' RACE reads with MiXCR, giving one entry per CDR3 protein. The sample has about 56,000 distinct CDR3 sequences; approximately 12% are singletons. Sequenced input: whole blood. These receptors all come from an adult who was a healthcare worker with PCR-confirmed SARS-CoV-2 infection or an uninfected control (not recorded which).

This clonotype was detected a few times. The chain combines TRBV13 with TRBJ2-1; no clear D gene. CDR3 length: 14 residues. Trimming shortened V by 5 bases and J by 4 bases, and 12 bases separated the two germline ends. The germline CDR1 and CDR2 sequences are PRHDT and FYEKMQ (reference sequence). The chain's CDR3 is CASSPGGPYNEQFF. CDR3 nucleotide sequence: TGTGCCAGCAGCCCCGGCGGACCTTACAATGAGCAGTTCTTC. The full variable domain, its missing parts supplied by reference TRBV13 and TRBJ2-1, is AAGVIQSPRHLIKEKRETATLKCYPIPRHDTVYWYQQGPGQDPQFLISFYEKMQSDKGSIPDRFSAQQFSDYHSELNMSSLELGDSALYFCASSPGGPYNEQFFGPGTRLTVL.

This clonotype was seen at least ten times. CDR3 nucleotides: TGCGCCAGCAGCCGCAGGACAGGGACTGGGGAGCAGTACTTC. Translating gives CASSRRTGTGEQYF. The chain is built from TRBV5-1 and TRBJ2-7; 8 bases are shared with TRBD1. The CDR3 loop spans 14 amino acids. The germline CDR1 and CDR2 sequences are SGHRS and YFSETQ. V trimming: 4 bases; J trimming: 7 bases; junction bases outside the gene matches: 10.

The table lists this clonotype with many counts. J is TRBJ2-5 and V is TRBV29-1, with D uncertain. The CDR3 contains 12 residues. V was cut by 3 bases and J by 2 bases, with 7 bases left in between. In germline, CDR1 is SQVTM, CDR2 ANQGSEA. Written as DNA, the CDR3 is TGCAGCGTTGAGGCCACACAAGAGACCCAGTACTTC. Translation gives CSVEATQETQYF. The complete variable domain, with remaining parts taken from reference TRBV29-1 and TRBJ2-5, reads SAVISQKPSRDICQRGTSLTIQCQVDSQVTMMFWYRQQPGQSLTLIATANQGSEATYESGFVIDKFPISRPNLTFSTLTVSNMSPEDSSIYLCSVEATQETQYFGPGTRLLVL.

This clonotype was seen repeatedly, ten times or more. The chain has TRBV6-5 and TRBJ1-1; 8 nucleotides align to TRBD1. The CDR3 is 14 amino acids. V shed 6 bases, J shed 1 base, and the junction held 4 bases outside the gene matches. CDR1 and CDR2 (germline): MNHEY, SVGAGI. DNA for the CDR3: TGTGCCAGCAGCCCGGGACAGGCGAACACTGAAGCTTTCTTT. This codes for CASSPGQANTEAFF.

This clonotype was found many times. The chain joins TRBV5-1 to TRBJ1-6, with TRBD1 matching 10 bases. Germline V gene data show CDR1 as SGHRS and CDR2 as YFSETQ. Trimming took 0 bases from V and 11 from J; bases not matched to a gene: 5. The CDR3 runs 15 residues. The CDR3 reads CASSLERDRGPPLHF. In DNA form, the CDR3 reads TGCGCCAGCAGCTTGGAACGGGACAGGGGACCACCCCTCCACTTT.

The V and J genes are TRBV7-3 and TRBJ2-5, with TRBD2 matching over 15 bases. The trim removed 4 bases at V and 4 bases at J, leaving 4 bases unmatched. Germline CDR1 and CDR2: SGHTA and FQGTGA. The CDR3 length is 16 residues. CDR3 residues: CASSSGLAGGGETQYF. In DNA, the CDR3 is TGTGCCAGCAGCTCGGGACTAGCGGGAGGAGGAGAGACCCAGTACTTC.

This rearrangement joins TRBV5-1 to TRBJ1-1; no firm D call. Trimming pared 2 bases from V and 1 base from J, leaving 15 bases between. The CDR3 covers 16 residues. Germline CDR1 and CDR2: SGHRS and YFSETQ. This CDR3 reads CASSLKAGARNTEAFF. The CDR3, as DNA: TGCGCCAGCAGCTTAAAAGCAGGCGCACGGAACACTGAAGCTTTCTTT.

This clonotype showed up many times. The chain joins TRBV20-1 to TRBJ2-3; D call uncertain. This CDR3 spans 15 amino acids. Deletions cut 5 bases from V and 0 bases from J, with 15 bases between. The germline V gene encodes CDR1 DFQATT and CDR2 SNEGSKA (reference sequence). CDR3 DNA: TGCAGTGCTGCGCGAGGCCCCTCTAGCACAGATACGCAGTATTTT. Translated: CSAARGPSSTDTQYF.

This clonotype was detected many times. This sequence joins TRBV14 and TRBJ1-1, with TRBD1 matching over 9 bases. Germline V gene lookup returns CDR1 SGHDN and CDR2 FVKESK. V gave up 2 bases and J gave up 4 bases; unmatched junction bases: 5. The CDR3 runs to 15 residues. The CDR3 loop is CASSQWGTGPTEAFF. The CDR3 bases are TGTGCCAGCAGCCAATGGGGGACAGGGCCCACTGAAGCTTTCTTT.

This clonotype appeared many times. The chain employs TRBV11-3 and TRBJ2-3; perhaps TRBD2 as D (5 bases). The CDR3 extends over 15 amino acids. V gave up 5 bases and J gave up 1 base, with 13 bases separating them. Per the germline V gene, CDR1 is SGHNT and CDR2 is YENEEA. The CDR3 is CASSPRRLGTDTQYF. The CDR3 nucleotides read TGTGCCAGCAGCCCCCGGAGGCTTGGCACAGATACGCAGTATTTT.

This clonotype was counted at least ten times. The chain is built from TRBV6-5 and TRBJ1-2; no reliable D call. CDR1 is MNHEY and CDR2 is SVGAGI in the germline V gene. V lost 0 bases, J lost 8 bases, and 10 bases lay in between. This CDR3 contains 13 residues. CDR3 nucleotides: TGTGCCAGCAGTTACTCCCCCCCGGGAGGCTACACCTTC. Encoded protein: CASSYSPPGGYTF.

This rearrangement joins TRBV29-1 to TRBJ1-1; D perhaps matches TRBD1 (6 bases). The germline V gene has CDR1 SQVTM and CDR2 ANQGSEA. CDR3 size: 14 residues. V lost 3 bases and J lost 4, with 15 bases in between. CDR3 amino acids: CSVDQGLAGTEAFF. The CDR3 nucleotides are TGCAGCGTTGATCAGGGGCTTGCAGGCACTGAAGCTTTCTTT.

The chain combines TRBV28 with TRBJ2-7; D may match TRBD1 or TRBD2 (5 bases each). The germline V and J ends were trimmed by 7 bases and 2 bases, with 12 bases remaining between them. Germline V gene sequence: CDR1 MDHEN, CDR2 SYDVKM. The CDR3 loop spans 13 amino acids. The CDR3, as DNA: TGTGCCAGCACCGAGGGGAACCCCTACGAGCAGTACTTC. It is translated as CASTEGNPYEQYF.

The chain combines TRBV30 with TRBJ1-5; the D gene is possibly TRBD1 (6 bases). The V gene's germline CDR1 is GTSNPN and CDR2 SVGIG (reference sequence). V shed 0 bases and J shed 1 base, with 16 bases lying between them. CDR3 length: 17 residues. CDR3 region: CAWSVGQGLRSNQPQHF. The CDR3 region has the DNA TGTGCCTGGAGTGTAGGGCAGGGGCTAAGGAGCAATCAGCCCCAGCATTTT.

This clonotype showed up many times. In nucleotides, the CDR3 is TGTGCCAGCAGCCTTACGGAACTATCCACAGATACGCAGTATTTT. Encoded protein: CASSLTELSTDTQYF. The chain has TRBV4-2 and TRBJ2-3; no clear D. The V and J ends lost 4 bases and 2 bases respectively, with 13 bases between them. The CDR3 sequence is 15 residues long. The V gene's germline CDR1 is LGHNA and CDR2 YNFKEQ.

This clonotype was counted ten times or more. This chain uses TRBV12-3 or TRBV12-4 with TRBJ2-1, with 14 nucleotides matching TRBD2. The CDR3 length is 15 residues. J lost 6 bases, V lost 7 bases, and 5 bases had no gene match. The CDR3 region is CASTPGTSGSNEQFF. CDR3 sequence (DNA): TGTGCCAGCACCCCCGGGACTAGCGGGAGCAATGAGCAGTTCTTC.

This clonotype was recorded many times. The chain carries TRBV10-3 and TRBJ2-2; D is ambiguous. From germline, CDR1 is ENHRY and CDR2 SYGVKD. The CDR3 covers 13 residues. The ends were cut back, 0 bases at V and 3 bases at J, with 2 bases in the middle. This CDR3 reads CAISESYTGELFF. The CDR3 coding sequence is TGTGCCATCAGTGAGTCATACACCGGGGAGCTGTTTTTT.

Ten or more counts support this clonotype. The chain is built from TRBV7-9 and TRBJ2-5; TRBD1 agrees at 9 bases. V lost 5 bases and J lost 3; bases outside the gene matches: 19. Per germline, CDR1 SEHNR and CDR2 FQNEAQ (reference sequence). This CDR3 spans 19 amino acids. The CDR3 DNA sequence: TGTGCCAGCAGCGTTAGGGGACAGGGAGGAGGATATGGAAAAGAGACCCAGTACTTC. This encodes CASSVRGQGGGYGKETQYF.

The chain links TRBV30 to TRBJ1-1; D remains unclear. The CDR3 covers 16 residues. V lost 1 base to trimming and J lost 1 base, with 16 bases between them. Germline loops: CDR1 GTSNPN, CDR2 SVGIG (reference sequence). The CDR3 loop reads CAWSAEHQYRNTEAFF. The CDR3 coding sequence is TGTGCCTGGAGTGCTGAACACCAATACAGGAACACTGAAGCTTTCTTT.

The sample holds many counts of this clonotype. The CDR3 here is CASSQDHRNTGELFF. The CDR3 bases are TGTGCCAGCAGCCAAGATCACAGGAACACCGGGGAGCTGTTTTTT. This rearrangement joins TRBV4-2 to TRBJ2-2; D uncertain. Germline assignment: CDR1 LGHNA and CDR2 YNFKEQ. V gave up 0 bases and J gave up 1 base, with 6 bases separating them. CDR3 length equals 15 residues.

In this sample, this clonotype turned up a few times. J is TRBJ1-2 and V is TRBV5-8; possible D gene TRBD1, 5 bases. Germline CDR1 reads SGHTS; CDR2 reads YDEGEE. V shed 1 base and J shed 2 bases, with 9 bases lying between them. The CDR3 has 14 residues. The CDR3 loop is CASSLRQSNYGYTF. Here the CDR3 DNA reads TGTGCCAGCAGCTTGAGACAGTCCAACTATGGCTACACCTTC.

This clonotype was seen many times. V gene TRBV9 combines with J gene TRBJ1-2, with a weak D call TRBD1 (6 bases). This CDR3 is 12 amino acids long. Trimming pared 3 bases from V and 6 bases from J, leaving 9 bases between. Germline lookup yields CDR1 SGDLS and CDR2 YYNGEE. The CDR3 DNA is TGTGCCAGCAGCGGGTACAGGGATGGCTACACCTTC. Translation gives CASSGYRDGYTF.

This clonotype was detected ten times or more. The V call is TRBV15, the J call TRBJ2-7, with D perhaps TRBD1 (5 bases). With 5 bases removed from V and 1 base from J, the gap between germline ends came to 12 bases. The germline gives CDR1 LNHNV, CDR2 YYDKDF (reference sequence). The CDR3 is 14 residues long. CDR3 residues: CATSGQGSSYEQYF. The CDR3 region has the DNA TGTGCCACCAGCGGGCAGGGATCATCCTACGAGCAGTACTTC.

This clonotype has a count of ten or more. The chain employs TRBV5-1 and TRBJ1-2; tentative D call: TRBD1 (6 bases). Trimming shortened V by 3 bases and J by 8 bases, and 17 bases separated the two germline ends. The length of the CDR3 is 14 residues. The V gene's germline CDR1 is SGHRS and CDR2 YFSETQ. The CDR3 DNA follows: TGCGCCAGCAGCTCCCACACAGGGCTTCAAGGCTACACCTTC. Translated, it gives CASSSHTGLQGYTF.

Ten or more counts support this clonotype. The chain carries TRBV7-9 and TRBJ2-3, with D uncertain. Germline CDR1 is SEHNR and CDR2 is FQNEAQ (reference sequence). Trimming stripped 5 bases from V and 2 bases from J, with 14 bases between. CDR3 size: 15 residues. CDR3 in amino acids: CASSPLNSPTDTQYF. The CDR3 nucleotides are TGTGCCAGCAGCCCACTTAATTCCCCCACAGATACGCAGTATTTT. Full variable domain (remainder filled in from reference TRBV7-9 and TRBJ2-3): DTGVSQNPRHKITKRGQNVTFRCDPISEHNRLYWYRQTLGQGPEFLTYFQNEAQLEKSRLLSDRFSAERPKGSFSTLEIQRTEQGDSAMYLCASSPLNSPTDTQYFGPGTRLTVL.

The table lists this clonotype with a few counts. The CDR3 sequence: CASSFRDRGIHTF. In nucleotides, the CDR3 is TGCGCCAGCAGCTTCCGGGACAGGGGAATCCACACCTTC. The rearrangement links TRBV5-1 to TRBJ1-2; 10 bases fit TRBD1. This CDR3 comprises 13 residues. V lost 2 bases to trimming and J lost 12 bases; unmatched junction nucleotides: 7. Germline assignment: CDR1 SGHRS and CDR2 YFSETQ. Drawing the rest from reference TRBV5-1 and TRBJ1-2, the complete variable domain is KAGVTQTPRYLIKTRGQQVTLSCSPISGHRSVSWYQQTPGQGLQFLFEYFSETQRNKGNFPGRFSGRQFSNSRSEMNVSTLELGDSALYLCASSFRDRGIHTFGSGTRLTVV.

This clonotype was seen at least ten times. The chain joins TRBV6-1 to TRBJ1-4, with D possibly being TRBD1 (5 bases). Deletions cut 5 bases from V and 5 bases from J, with 18 bases between. The CDR3 is made up of 16 amino acids. The germline gives CDR1 MNHNS, CDR2 SASEGT. The DNA for the CDR3 is TGTGCCAGCAGTCGAACTAAAGTGGGGGTAAATGAAAAACTGTTTTTT. Its protein product is CASSRTKVGVNEKLFF.

This clonotype was counted ten times or more. The chain carries TRBV11-2 and TRBJ2-1; TRBD2 matches at 12 bases. Germline CDR1 and CDR2: SGHAT and FQNNGV. Losses at the gene ends were 3 bases for V and 7 bases for J; bases not matched to a gene: 16. This CDR3 contains 19 residues. CDR3 protein: CASSLRPNTGLAGLNEQFF. As DNA, the CDR3 is TGTGCCAGCAGCTTGCGTCCTAACACCGGACTAGCGGGGTTGAATGAGCAGTTCTTC.

This clonotype was seen a handful of times. The J gene is TRBJ1-2, the V gene TRBV10-3; D is undetermined. The CDR3 loop spans 13 amino acids. V lost 4 bases and J 0 bases, leaving 6 bases between the germline ends. From germline, CDR1 is ENHRY and CDR2 SYGVKD. The CDR3 reads CAISGQTNYGYTF. The CDR3 DNA follows: TGTGCCATCAGTGGGCAGACTAACTATGGCTACACCTTC.

This clonotype was counted many times. This chain uses TRBV20-1 with TRBJ2-3, with D perhaps TRBD1 (6 bases). The CDR3 sequence is 15 residues long. V lost 5 bases, J lost 5 bases, and 20 bases lay in between. Germline loops: CDR1 DFQATT, CDR2 SNEGSKA (reference sequence). CDR3 sequence: CSARNDRPRRDTQYF. The DNA of the CDR3 is TGCAGTGCTCGTAATGACAGGCCCCGGAGAGATACGCAGTATTTT.